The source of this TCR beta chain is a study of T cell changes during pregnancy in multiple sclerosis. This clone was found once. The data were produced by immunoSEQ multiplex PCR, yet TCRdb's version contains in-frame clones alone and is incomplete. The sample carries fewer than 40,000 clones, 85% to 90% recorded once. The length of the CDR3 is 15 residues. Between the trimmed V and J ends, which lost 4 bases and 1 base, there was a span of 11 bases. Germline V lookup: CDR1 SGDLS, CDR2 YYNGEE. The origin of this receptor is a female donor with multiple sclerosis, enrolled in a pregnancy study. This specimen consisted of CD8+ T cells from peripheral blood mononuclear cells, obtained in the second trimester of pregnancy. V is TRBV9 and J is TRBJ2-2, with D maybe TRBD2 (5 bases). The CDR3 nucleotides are TGTGCCAGCAGCCCGTCCGGGGTGAACACCGGGGAGCTGTTTTTT. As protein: CASSPSGVNTGELFF.